The 24 T cell receptor beta chains reported below all come from one sample, sequenced in a study of T cells in Graves' hyperthyroidism and ophthalmopathy. Amplification yielded TCR beta CDR3 regions, with RNA transcripts as the source. Using the HTBI primer set, a first-round RT-PCR was run on the TCR CDR3. In TCRdb, the multiplex PCR reads were re-called with MiXCR into one record per CDR3 protein. The repertoire consists of 300,000 to 450,000 distinct CDR3 sequences, with 20% to 25% occurring once and the leading ten covering around 70%. Sequenced material: blood. These TCRs come from a man aged 50-59 years with Graves' hyperthyroidism.

This clonotype was detected a few times. The rearrangement links TRBV5-1 to TRBJ1-2, with D possibly being TRBD1 (5 bases). Germline V lookup: CDR1 SGHRS, CDR2 YFSETQ. Trimming took 4 bases from V and 8 from J, leaving 12 bases between them. The CDR3 has 12 residues. The CDR3 nucleotides are TGCGCCAGCAGCCCGACAGCTGACGGCTACACCTTC. Translation gives CASSPTADGYTF.

Only a few counts were recorded for this clonotype. The chain recombines TRBV18 with TRBJ2-1, with 11 bases lining up with TRBD2. Germline V lookup: CDR1 KGHSH, CDR2 LQKENI. Germline trimming cut 3 bases from V and 5 bases from J; bases unmatched to any gene: 9. The CDR3 has 17 residues. The DNA for the CDR3 is TGTGCCAGCTCACCCTCAATAGCGGGAGGGCGCCACAATGAGCAGTTCTTC. Protein sequence: CASSPSIAGGRHNEQFF.

This clonotype was picked up many times. The J gene is TRBJ2-5, the V gene TRBV3-1, with TRBD1 as a possible D gene (6 bases). Deletions cut 2 bases from V and 4 bases from J, with 17 bases between. This CDR3 is built from 16 residues. Germline V CDR1 and CDR2: LGHDT, YNNKEL (reference sequence). CDR3 sequence: CASSQFPGQRSETQYF. DNA of the CDR3: TGTGCCAGCAGCCAATTCCCCGGACAGAGGTCAGAGACCCAGTACTTC.

Remarks on this clonotype: Mismatch with germline at one junction end may stem from a read error. The chain recombines TRBV18 with TRBJ1-1; 9 bases align to TRBD1. This CDR3 spans 13 amino acids. CDR1 and CDR2 from the germline V gene are KGHSH and LQKENI. This CDR3 is CASSPRDRAEDFF. CDR3 sequence (DNA): TGTGCCAGCTCACCCCGGGACAGGGCTGAAGATTTCTTT. Based on the CDR3 plus reference TRBV18 and TRBJ1-1, the full variable domain is NAGVMQNPRHLVRRRGQEARLRCSPMKGHSHVYWYRQLPEEGLKFMVYLQKENIIDESGMPKERFSAEFPKEGPSILRIQQVVRGDSAAYFCASSPRDRAEDFFGQGTRLTVV.

As regards this clonotype: A much larger clone differs by one base, so this may be a read error. The chain employs TRBV6-1 and TRBJ2-3; D unresolved. There are 14 residues in the CDR3. Germline loops: CDR1 MNHNS, CDR2 SASEGT. CDR3 nucleotides: TGTACCACCAAATTGGTGGCTGGACCAGATACGCAGTATTTT. Protein: CTTKLVAGPDTQYF.

This clonotype turned up a few times. The chain has TRBV30 and TRBJ1-2; 9 bases agree with TRBD1. The junction had 2 bases not matched to a gene; V was cut back by 5 bases and J by 4 bases. In germline, CDR1 is GTSNPN, CDR2 SVGIG (reference sequence). The CDR3 has 12 residues. Written as DNA, the CDR3 is TGTGCCTGGCGGACAGGGGCCTATGGCTACACCTTC. Its translation: CAWRTGAYGYTF.

This clonotype was counted at least ten times. The J gene is TRBJ2-7, the V gene TRBV29-1, with 9 bases lining up with TRBD2. The germline CDR1 and CDR2 sequences are SQVTM and ANQGSEA. There are 11 residues in the CDR3. J lost 7 bases, V lost 6 bases, and 4 bases had no gene match. This chain's CDR3 is CSVGLAGEQYF. As DNA, the CDR3 is TGCAGCGTAGGCCTAGCGGGGGAGCAGTACTTC.

J is TRBJ2-7 and V is TRBV27, with D uncertain. V lost 7 bases, J lost 6 bases, and 19 bases lay in between. Germline V gene data show CDR1 as MNHEY and CDR2 as SMNVEV (reference sequence). This CDR3 contains 14 residues. As DNA, the CDR3 is TGTGCCAGCAAGTACCCAGGCCCGGTGGGCGAGCAGTACTTC. As protein: CASKYPGPVGEQYF.

Only a few counts were recorded for this clonotype. The chain carries TRBV10-3 and TRBJ2-1; D call uncertain. Deletions cut 3 bases from V and 4 bases from J, with 4 bases between. The length of the CDR3 is 12 residues. From germline, CDR1 is ENHRY and CDR2 SYGVKD. This CDR3 reads CAISESYNEQFF. CDR3 bases: TGTGCCATCAGTGAATCTTACAATGAGCAGTTCTTC.

J is TRBJ2-1 and V is TRBV6-2 or TRBV6-3, with 7 bases aligning to TRBD1. This CDR3 region has 13 residues. Germline V lookup: CDR1 MNHEY, CDR2 SVGEGT. CDR3 loop: CATRGYEGNEQFF. DNA for the CDR3: TGTGCTACCAGGGGGTACGAGGGCAATGAGCAGTTCTTC.

The sample holds many counts of this clonotype. This rearrangement joins TRBV28 to TRBJ2-5; no firm D call. V lost 6 bases to trimming and J lost 5 bases, with 16 bases between them. Germline CDR1 MDHEN, CDR2 SYDVKM. This CDR3 comprises 14 residues. The CDR3 coding sequence is TGTGCCAGCAGCCCCCCGCGGCCGCCTGAGACCCAGTACTTC. Translated: CASSPPRPPETQYF.

The CDR3 loop reads CASSWAGQRPQETQYF. The CDR3 coding sequence is TGTGCCAGCAGTTGGGCGGGACAGCGTCCCCAAGAGACCCAGTACTTC. The chain employs TRBV27 and TRBJ2-5; D perhaps matches TRBD1 (7 bases). The CDR3 extends over 16 amino acids. V was clipped by 4 bases and J by 1 base, with 16 bases between them. Germline V lookup: CDR1 MNHEY, CDR2 SMNVEV (reference sequence).

This clonotype turned up a few times. V is TRBV5-1 and J is TRBJ2-4; D uncertain. The CDR3 runs to 14 residues. Germline V gene data show CDR1 as SGHRS and CDR2 as YFSETQ. V was pared by 0 bases and J by 3 bases, with 7 bases between. The CDR3 nucleotides read TGCGCCAGCAGCTTGGAAGTAGGCAAAAACATTCAGTACTTC. This encodes CASSLEVGKNIQYF. Looking up the rest from reference TRBV5-1 and TRBJ2-4 gives the full variable domain: KAGVTQTPRYLIKTRGQQVTLSCSPISGHRSVSWYQQTPGQGLQFLFEYFSETQRNKGNFPGRFSGRQFSNSRSEMNVSTLELGDSALYLCASSLEVGKNIQYFGAGTRLSVL.

This clonotype was seen ten or more times. The chain couples TRBV7-9 to TRBJ2-3; D is uncertain. The germline V gene has CDR1 SEHNR and CDR2 FQNEAQ (reference sequence). The CDR3 covers 12 residues. V was shortened by 7 bases and J by 7 bases, with 12 bases between the two germline ends. The CDR3 region is CASTQRVYTQYF. DNA for the CDR3: TGTGCCAGCACCCAAAGGGTGTATACGCAGTATTTT.

This clonotype occurred a few times. This rearrangement joins TRBV20-1 to TRBJ2-3; 7 bases align to TRBD2. The CDR3 contains 15 residues. V shed 5 bases, J shed 2 bases, and the junction held 10 bases outside the gene matches. CDR1 and CDR2 from the germline V gene are DFQATT and SNEGSKA (reference sequence). In DNA, the CDR3 is TGCAGTGCTTATAGGGGAGCGGGGTCCACAGATACGCAGTATTTT. Its translation is CSAYRGAGSTDTQYF.

This clonotype occurred a few times. The chain recombines TRBV5-1 with TRBJ2-3, with 9 bases identical to TRBD2. Germline CDR1 SGHRS, CDR2 YFSETQ. The junction had 6 bases not matched to a gene; V was cut back by 0 bases and J by 1 base. The CDR3 has 17 residues. The CDR3 DNA follows: TGCGCCAGCAGCTTGGAATCGGCGGGAGGGGGCACAGATACGCAGTATTTT. It specifies CASSLESAGGGTDTQYF.

This clonotype was observed at least ten times. This rearrangement joins TRBV3-1 to TRBJ2-1; 7 bases agree with TRBD2. The CDR3 is 18 residues long. CDR1 and CDR2 from the germline V gene are LGHDT and YNNKEL (reference sequence). V lost 5 bases to trimming and J lost 1 base; unmatched junction nucleotides: 14. CDR3 sequence: CASSDSGSPRGSYNEQFF. The CDR3 bases are TGTGCCAGCAGCGATAGCGGGTCACCTCGTGGGTCCTACAATGAGCAGTTCTTC.

This clonotype occurred a few times. The J gene is TRBJ1-2, the V gene TRBV12-3 or TRBV12-4; D might be TRBD1 (5 bases). Between the trimmed V and J ends, which lost 7 bases and 2 bases, there was a span of 11 bases. The length of the CDR3 is 13 residues. CDR3 loop: CASNFGGNYGYTF. Written as DNA, the CDR3 is TGTGCCAGCAACTTTGGGGGAAACTATGGCTACACCTTC.

This clonotype appeared a few times. The V gene is TRBV6-1, the J gene TRBJ2-7, with D perhaps matching TRBD2 (5 bases). The germline gives CDR1 MNHNS, CDR2 SASEGT. The CDR3 runs to 14 residues. V was trimmed by 5 bases and J by 2 bases, leaving 13 bases between them. This chain's CDR3 is CASSPRGWTYEQYF. CDR3 in DNA: TGTGCCAGCAGTCCCCGGGGTTGGACCTACGAGCAGTACTTC.

This clonotype was picked up many times. The V call is TRBV27, the J call TRBJ2-1; 9 bases match TRBD2. Germline V gene sequence: CDR1 MNHEY, CDR2 SMNVEV (reference sequence). The CDR3 sequence is 17 residues long. V was clipped by 2 bases and J by 10 bases; unmatched bases: 15. The CDR3 DNA reads as TGTGCCAGCAGTTTACCGGCTAGCGGGATCTCACAGCGGGAGCAGTTCTTC. Translated: CASSLPASGISQREQFF.

The chain combines TRBV10-2 with TRBJ2-7; 8 nucleotides line up with TRBD1. V trimming: 8 bases; J trimming: 5 bases; junction bases outside the gene matches: 5. Per germline, CDR1 WSHSY and CDR2 SAAADI. The CDR3 sequence is 12 residues long. CDR3 region: CASRGQGHEQYF. The CDR3 DNA follows: TGCGCCAGCCGAGGACAGGGACACGAGCAGTACTTC.

This clonotype was counted many times. The chain employs TRBV2 and TRBJ2-7; 10 bases fit TRBD1. J lost 5 bases, V lost 7 bases, and 11 bases had no gene match. The CDR3 totals 15 residues. Germline CDR1 SNHLY, CDR2 FYNNEI. The CDR3 protein is CASNNRDRGTHEQYF. The CDR3 region has the DNA TGTGCCAGCAATAACAGGGACAGGGGAACCCACGAGCAGTACTTC.

The table lists this clonotype with a few counts. The rearrangement links TRBV5-1 to TRBJ2-7, with D uncertain. The germline gives CDR1 SGHRS, CDR2 YFSETQ. V lost 0 bases, J lost 1 base, and 11 bases lay in between. There are 15 residues in the CDR3. CDR3 nucleotide sequence: TGCGCCAGCAGCTTGGCCTACGGAGAGTCCTACGAGCAGTACTTC. Translation gives CASSLAYGESYEQYF.

This clonotype showed up many times. The gene calls are TRBV7-2 and TRBJ2-5; 8 nucleotides line up with TRBD2. CDR3 length: 15 residues. The ends lost 2 bases at V and 5 bases at J; junction bases unmatched: 7. Germline loops: CDR1 SGHTA, CDR2 FQGNSA. CDR3 sequence: CASSLPGLAPETQYF. CDR3 nucleotide sequence: TGTGCCAGCAGCTTACCAGGACTAGCTCCCGAGACCCAGTACTTC.